This T cell receptor beta chain was profiled in a study of T-cell reconstitution after alpha-beta-depleted transplantation in children. Points from the study as a whole: The high TCRbeta diversity at day 60 in some patients came from surviving recipient T cells and thymic progenitors. At the one-year point after transplant, T-cell counts and TCRbeta diversity were found to come mostly from T cells that had been newly produced. Roughly two months post-transplant, alpha-beta T cells reportedly originated from several hundred graft clones that had expanded.

This clonotype was seen more than once but under ten times. What it binds is not known. Preparation of the TCRbeta library involved a method that used unique molecular identifiers. TCRdb called the PCR reads again in MiXCR, with one record for every CDR3 protein. The sample consists of 670,000 or so distinct CDR3 sequences, roughly 13% of them appearing once. V lost 5 bases to trimming and J lost 6 bases, with 14 bases between them. This CDR3 region has 14 residues. CDR1 SEHNR and CDR2 FQNEAQ come from the germline V gene (reference sequence). Sequences were derived from PBMCs, sampled before TCRalphabeta/CD19-depleted stem cell transplant. V usage is TRBV7-9 and J usage is TRBJ1-5; D is unclear. This TCR was recovered from a girl between 2 and 10 years old with congenital amegakaryocytic thrombocytopenia, due to receive a stem cell transplant. The CDR3 reads CASSRSKEVQPQHF. The DNA of the CDR3 is TGTGCCAGCAGCCGTTCAAAAGAGGTTCAGCCCCAGCATTTT. The whole variable domain, remainder taken from reference TRBV7-9 and TRBJ1-5, is DTGVSQNPRHKITKRGQNVTFRCDPISEHNRLYWYRQTLGQGPEFLTYFQNEAQLEKSRLLSDRFSAERPKGSFSTLEIQRTEQGDSAMYLCASSRSKEVQPQHFGDGTRLSIL.